The source of this T cell receptor (beta chain) is a study of blood T cell repertoires in COVID-19. For the study at large: Italy, Spain and the United States were the sources of the convalescent and acute COVID-19 samples.

In the original processing: Reference gene primers were amplified, and this amplification served to estimate nucleated cell counts. This table comes from immunoSEQ multiplex PCR, and its TCRdb copy is limited to in-frame clones, with some not included. The D gene and trimming were derived from the DNA, and the V and J assignments and clone size from that table. The table includes about half a million clones, over 75% detected once. From germline, CDR1 is GTSNPN and CDR2 SVGIG (reference sequence). V was pared by 3 bases and J by 4 bases, with 10 bases between. The CDR3 runs 12 residues. Material: peripheral blood. The rearrangement joins TRBV30 to TRBJ2-7; a weak D match, TRBD1 (7 bases). The sequence came from a human donor in a cohort sampled during active COVID-19. The CDR3: CAWSGGQYEQYF. CDR3 nucleotides: TGTGCCTGGAGCGGGGGACAGTACGAGCAGTACTTC. The full variable domain, completed using reference TRBV30 and TRBJ2-7, is SQTIHQWPATLVQPVGSPLSLECTVEGTSNPNLYWYRQAAGRGLQLLFYSVGIGQISSEVPQNLSASRPQDRQFILSSKKLLLSDSGFYLCAWSGGQYEQYFGPGTRLTVT.